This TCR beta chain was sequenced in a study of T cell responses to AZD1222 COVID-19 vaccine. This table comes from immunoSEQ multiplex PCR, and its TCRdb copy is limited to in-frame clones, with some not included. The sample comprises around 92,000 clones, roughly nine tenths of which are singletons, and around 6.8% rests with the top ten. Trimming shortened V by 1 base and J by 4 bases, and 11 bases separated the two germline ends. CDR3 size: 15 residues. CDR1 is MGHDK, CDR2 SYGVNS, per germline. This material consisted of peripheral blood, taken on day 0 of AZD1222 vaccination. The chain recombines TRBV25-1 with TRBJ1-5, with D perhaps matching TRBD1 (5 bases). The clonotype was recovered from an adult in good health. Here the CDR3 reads CASSESDSPNQPQHF. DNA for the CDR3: TGTGCCAGCAGTGAATCCGACAGCCCAAATCAGCCCCAGCATTTT.